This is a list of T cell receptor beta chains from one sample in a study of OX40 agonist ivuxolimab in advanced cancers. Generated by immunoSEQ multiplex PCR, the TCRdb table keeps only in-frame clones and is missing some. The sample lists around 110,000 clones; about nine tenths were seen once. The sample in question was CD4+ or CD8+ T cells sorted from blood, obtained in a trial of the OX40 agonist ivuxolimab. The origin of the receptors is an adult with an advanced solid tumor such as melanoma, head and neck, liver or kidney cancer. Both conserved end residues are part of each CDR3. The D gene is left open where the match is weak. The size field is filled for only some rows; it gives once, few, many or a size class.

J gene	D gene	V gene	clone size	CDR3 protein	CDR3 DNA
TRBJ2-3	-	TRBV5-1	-	CASSLDLAVSGDTQYF	TGCGCCAGCAGCTTGGACCTAGCCGTTTCCGGAGATACGCAGTATTTT
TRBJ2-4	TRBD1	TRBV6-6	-	CASSHSSGQGANIQYF	TGTGCCAGCAGTCATTCTTCGGGACAGGGGGCTAACATTCAGTACTTC
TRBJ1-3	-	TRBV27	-	CASTRQAGNTIYF	TGTGCCAGCACCCGACAGGCTGGAAACACCATATATTTT
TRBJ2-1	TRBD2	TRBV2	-	CASSYSAGGNEQFF	TGTGCCAGCAGTTACTCCGCGGGGGGGAATGAGCAGTTCTTC
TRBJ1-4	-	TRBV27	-	CATSRLQGRSTNEKLFF	TGTGCCACCAGCAGACTCCAGGGGAGATCAACTAATGAAAAACTGTTTTTT
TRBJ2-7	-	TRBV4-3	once	CASSQVWGGQGASYEQYF	TGCGCCAGCAGCCAAGTATGGGGAGGGCAGGGGGCTTCCTACGAGCAGTACTTC
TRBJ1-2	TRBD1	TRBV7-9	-	CASSSDRGLGYGYTF	TGTGCCAGCAGCTCCGACAGGGGGCTTGGCTATGGCTACACCTTC
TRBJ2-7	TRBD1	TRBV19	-	CATSSRQGAYEQYF	TGTGCCACCTCGTCTCGACAGGGGGCGTACGAGCAGTACTTC
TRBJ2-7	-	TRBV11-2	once	CASSSLGPGSYEQYF	TGTGCCAGCAGCTCCTTGGGGCCGGGTTCCTACGAGCAGTACTTC
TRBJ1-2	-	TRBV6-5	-	CASSAGVLGGYTF	TGTGCCAGCAGTGCAGGGGTCCTGGGTGGCTACACCTTC
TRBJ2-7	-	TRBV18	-	CASSPGGFYEQYF	TGTGCCAGCTCACCTGGGGGTTTCTACGAGCAGTACTTC
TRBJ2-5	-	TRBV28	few	CASSFDRGGTQYF	TGTGCCAGCAGTTTTGACCGAGGAGGGACCCAGTACTTC
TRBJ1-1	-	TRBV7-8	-	CASRRGGNTEAFF	TGTGCCAGCCGGAGGGGGGGGAACACTGAAGCTTTCTTT
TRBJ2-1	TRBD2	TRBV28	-	CASSLGTSAGRGEQFF	TGTGCCAGCAGTCTCGGGACTAGCGCGGGTAGGGGTGAGCAGTTCTTC
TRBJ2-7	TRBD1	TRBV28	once	CASSPWGQGYYEQYF	TGTGCCAGCAGTCCGTGGGGACAGGGTTACTACGAGCAGTACTTC
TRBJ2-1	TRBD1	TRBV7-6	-	CASSLGQALYNEQFF	TGTGCCAGCAGTCTCGGACAGGCCCTCTACAATGAGCAGTTCTTC
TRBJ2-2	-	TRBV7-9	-	CASSLEGPGELFF	TGTGCCAGCAGCTTAGAAGGGCCCGGGGAGCTGTTTTTT
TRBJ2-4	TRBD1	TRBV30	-	CAWSAGQGDLAKNIQYF	TGTGCCTGGAGTGCTGGACAGGGAGACCTAGCCAAAAACATTCAGTACTTC
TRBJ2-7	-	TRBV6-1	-	CASSEAGGGFSYEQYF	TGTGCCAGCAGTGAAGCAGGGGGTGGTTTCTCCTACGAGCAGTACTTC
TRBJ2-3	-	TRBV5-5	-	CASSLARGGGTDTQYF	TGTGCCAGCAGCTTGGCGCGAGGAGGGGGGACAGATACGCAGTATTTT
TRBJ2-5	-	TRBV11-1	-	CASSLGQLQETQYF	TGTGCCAGCAGCTTAGGACAGCTCCAAGAGACCCAGTACTTC
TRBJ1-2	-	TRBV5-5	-	CASSLNSGGYGYTF	TGTGCCAGCAGCTTGAATTCGGGGGGCTATGGCTACACCTTC
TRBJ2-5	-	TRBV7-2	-	CASSPRLVETQYF	TGTGCCAGCAGCCCCCGACTAGTAGAGACCCAGTACTTC
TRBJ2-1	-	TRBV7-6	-	CASSTTGVSYNEQFF	TGTGCCAGCAGCACGACGGGGGTGTCCTACAATGAGCAGTTCTTC
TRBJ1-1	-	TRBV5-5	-	CASSSLPTSNTEAFF	TGTGCCAGCAGCTCGCTGCCGACATCGAACACTGAAGCTTTCTTT
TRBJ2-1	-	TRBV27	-	CASRDYHNEQFF	TGTGCCAGCAGGGACTACCACAATGAGCAGTTCTTC
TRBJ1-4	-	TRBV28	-	CASRDSLSGEKLFF	TGTGCCAGCAGGGACAGTTTGAGTGGTGAAAAACTGTTTTTT
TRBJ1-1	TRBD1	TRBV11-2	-	CASSTRDSGTEAFF	TGTGCCAGCAGCACCCGGGACAGTGGAACTGAAGCTTTCTTT
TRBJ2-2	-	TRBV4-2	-	CATRDKPNTGELFF	TGTGCCACCCGGGACAAACCGAACACCGGGGAGCTGTTTTTT
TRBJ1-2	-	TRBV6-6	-	CASSSDGNYGYTF	TGTGCCAGCAGTTCGGACGGGAACTATGGCTACACCTTC
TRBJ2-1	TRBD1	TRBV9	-	CASSVTGGSYNEQFF	TGTGCCAGCAGCGTGACAGGGGGTTCCTACAATGAGCAGTTCTTC
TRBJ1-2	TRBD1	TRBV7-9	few	CASSLATGINYGYTF	TGTGCCAGCAGCTTAGCGACAGGGATTAACTATGGCTACACCTTC
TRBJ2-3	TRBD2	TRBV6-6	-	CASSRSGGADTQYF	TGTGCCAGCAGTCGTAGCGGGGGGGCAGATACGCAGTATTTT
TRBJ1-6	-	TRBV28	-	CASSPHRPSSYNSPLHF	TGTGCCAGCAGTCCCCATAGGCCTAGCTCCTATAATTCACCCCTCCACTTT
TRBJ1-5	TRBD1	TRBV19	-	CASLDRVGQPQHF	TGTGCCAGCCTCGACAGGGTAGGACAGCCCCAGCATTTT
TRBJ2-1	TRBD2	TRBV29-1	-	CSVEVPSGGIYNEQFF	TGCAGCGTTGAAGTGCCTAGCGGGGGAATCTACAATGAGCAGTTCTTC
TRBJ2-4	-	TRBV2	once	CASRPQADIQYF	TGTGCCAGCCGCCCCCAGGCAGACATTCAGTACTTC
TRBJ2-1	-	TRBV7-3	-	CASSLTVGPGGNEQFF	TGTGCCAGCAGCCTGACTGTAGGGCCCGGAGGCAATGAGCAGTTCTTC
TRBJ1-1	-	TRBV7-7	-	CASSDGTGSEAFF	TGTGCTAGCAGCGACGGAACAGGTAGTGAAGCTTTCTTT
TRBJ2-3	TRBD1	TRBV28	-	CASSSGQTDTQYF	TGTGCCAGCAGTTCGGGACAGACAGATACGCAGTATTTT
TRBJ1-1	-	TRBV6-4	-	CASKRLPEGAEAFF	TGTGCCAGCAAACGCCTACCCGAGGGGGCTGAAGCTTTCTTT
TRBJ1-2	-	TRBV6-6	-	CASRATGRGYTF	TGTGCCAGCAGGGCGACAGGTCGCGGCTACACCTTC
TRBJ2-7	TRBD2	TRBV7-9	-	CASSPRLAGDNEQYF	TGTGCCAGCAGCCCTCGACTAGCGGGGGATAACGAGCAGTACTTC
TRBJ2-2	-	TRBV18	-	CASSPLGRDSVTGELFF	TGTGCCAGCTCACCACTGGGGAGGGACAGCGTCACCGGGGAGCTGTTTTTT
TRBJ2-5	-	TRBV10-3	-	CAISESTGLETQYF	TGTGCCATCAGTGAGTCCACAGGGCTGGAGACCCAGTACTTC
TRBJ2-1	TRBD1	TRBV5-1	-	CASSLSPGGENEQFF	TGCGCCAGCAGCTTGAGTCCAGGGGGCGAGAATGAGCAGTTCTTC
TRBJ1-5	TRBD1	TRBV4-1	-	CASSQGTGQSANQPQHF	TGCGCCAGCAGCCAAGGGACAGGGCAATCCGCCAATCAGCCCCAGCATTTT
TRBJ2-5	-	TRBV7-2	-	CASSAGQTEAQYF	TGTGCCAGCAGCGCCGGGCAGACAGAGGCCCAGTACTTC
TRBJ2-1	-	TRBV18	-	CASSPPNRDREQFF	TGTGCCAGCTCACCACCGAACAGGGATCGAGAGCAGTTCTTC
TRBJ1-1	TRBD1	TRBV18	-	CASSLTEGAVGSEAFF	TGTGCCAGCTCACTTACTGAGGGGGCTGTGGGCTCTGAAGCTTTCTTT
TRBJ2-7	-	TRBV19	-	CASSIAARGPYEQYF	TGTGCCAGTAGTATAGCTGCCAGGGGTCCATACGAGCAGTACTTC
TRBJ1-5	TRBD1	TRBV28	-	CASNRGSVNQPQHF	TGTGCCAGCAACAGGGGGAGTGTCAATCAGCCCCAGCATTTT
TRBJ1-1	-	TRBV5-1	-	CASSLGMNTEAFF	TGCGCCAGCAGCTTGGGAATGAACACTGAAGCTTTCTTT
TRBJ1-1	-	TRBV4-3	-	CASSQSAGTGGAEAFF	TGCGCCAGCAGCCAAAGCGCCGGGACGGGTGGGGCTGAAGCTTTCTTT
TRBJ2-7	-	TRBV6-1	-	CASSEAGGVSYEQYF	TGTGCCAGCAGTGAAGCTGGCGGGGTCTCCTACGAGCAGTACTTC